This T cell receptor beta chain was retrieved from a study of cytomegalovirus exposure and HLA in healthy donors. Study observations and caveats: TCR beta sequences reportedly predicted the HLA-A and HLA-B alleles of most subjects accurately.

Concerning this clone: Its antigen is not identified.

The PCR employed 60 Vbeta primers together with 13 Jbeta primers. The assay was immunoSEQ multiplex PCR, and TCRdb's table has in-frame clones only and misses some. The profile shows 59,000 or so clones, 70% to 75% of them singletons. The CDR3 has 17 residues. The V gene lost 0 bases and the J gene lost 0 bases, with 13 bases spanning the gap. CDR1 and CDR2 (germline): SGDLS, YYNGEE. The sample consisted of PBMCs. The rearrangement uses TRBV9 and TRBJ1-3; maybe TRBD1 (5 bases). The receptor comes from a man aged 25 to 40 in good health and CMV-seropositive. Here the CDR3 reads CASSVEVAGHSGNTIYF. The CDR3 DNA sequence: TGTGCCAGCAGCGTAGAAGTGGCAGGACACTCTGGAAACACCATATATTTT.